These 30 T cell receptor beta chains share one sample of origin, sequenced in a study of cytomegalovirus exposure and HLA in healthy donors. Using immunoSEQ multiplex PCR, the repertoire was profiled, and TCRdb retains in-frame clones only, with some absent. Of fewer than 250,000 clones listed, roughly 89% are singletons. Specimen: PBMCs. These receptors came from a man younger than 35 in good health and CMV-seronegative.

The chain employs TRBV25-1 and TRBJ1-2; D is unclear. The CDR3 spans 16 residues. Germline CDR1 is MGHDK and CDR2 is SYGVNS. Trimming shortened V by 1 base and J by 6 bases, and 18 bases separated the two germline ends. CDR3 region: CASSESPVAQVNGYTF. The CDR3, as DNA: TGTGCCAGCAGTGAATCTCCGGTCGCCCAAGTTAATGGCTACACCTTC.

The gene calls are TRBV5-5 and TRBJ2-1; 10 positions match TRBD1. The junction had 8 bases not matched to a gene; V was cut back by 0 bases and J by 11 bases. Looked up from germline, CDR1 is SGHKS and CDR2 is YYEKEE (reference sequence). This CDR3 has 15 amino acids. The CDR3 loop reads CASSLEDPGQGKQFF. The DNA for the CDR3 is TGTGCCAGCAGCTTGGAGGACCCGGGACAGGGGAAGCAGTTCTTC.

This chain connects TRBV19 to TRBJ1-2; D uncertain. The CDR3 totals 14 residues. The V gene's germline CDR1 is LNHDA and CDR2 SQIVND (reference sequence). V lost 3 bases and J 1 base, leaving 9 bases between the germline ends. Written as DNA, the CDR3 is TGTGCCAGTAGTATCGGCAGGCTTAACTATGGCTACACCTTC. It encodes CASSIGRLNYGYTF. Together with reference TRBV19 and TRBJ1-2, the CDR3 gives the full variable domain: DGGITQSPKYLFRKEGQNVTLSCEQNLNHDAMYWYRQDPGQGLRLIYYSQIVNDFQKGDIAEGYSVSREKKESFPLTVTSAQKNPTAFYLCASSIGRLNYGYTFGSGTRLTVV.

The chain joins TRBV27 to TRBJ2-4; 7 bases align to TRBD2. Germline CDR1 and CDR2: MNHEY and SMNVEV (reference sequence). Trimming removed 2 bases from V and 5 bases from J; junction bases left unmatched: 0. The CDR3 consists of 13 residues. CDR3 nucleotides: TGTGCCAGCAGTTTAGGGGGGGAAAACATTCAGTACTTC. Translated, it gives CASSLGGENIQYF.

The V gene is TRBV20-1, the J gene TRBJ1-2, with unresolved D. Germline V gene sequence: CDR1 DFQATT, CDR2 SNEGSKA (reference sequence). V lost 1 base, J lost 7 bases, and 7 bases lay in between. The CDR3 covers 11 residues. CDR3 sequence reads: CSARGDFGYTF. The CDR3, as DNA: TGCAGTGCTAGAGGAGACTTTGGCTACACCTTC.

The chain employs TRBV5-1 and TRBJ2-1; 7 bases map to TRBD1. Per germline, CDR1 SGHRS and CDR2 YFSETQ. J was trimmed by 4 bases and V by 4 bases; bases with no gene match: 8. The CDR3 has 15 amino acids. CDR3 amino acids: CASSTSGQLYNEQFF. The CDR3 nucleotides read TGCGCCAGCAGCACCTCGGGACAGTTATACAATGAGCAGTTCTTC. The full variable domain, completed using reference TRBV5-1 and TRBJ2-1, is KAGVTQTPRYLIKTRGQQVTLSCSPISGHRSVSWYQQTPGQGLQFLFEYFSETQRNKGNFPGRFSGRQFSNSRSEMNVSTLELGDSALYLCASSTSGQLYNEQFFGPGTRLTVL.

The chain uses TRBV27 and TRBJ1-2; the D gene is possibly TRBD1 (5 bases). V shed 6 bases and J shed 4 bases, with 15 bases lying between them. Germline V lookup: CDR1 MNHEY, CDR2 SMNVEV (reference sequence). This CDR3 spans 14 amino acids. CDR3 sequence: CASRPPNRIYGYTF. The CDR3 region has the DNA TGTGCCAGCAGGCCCCCAAACAGGATCTATGGCTACACCTTC.

This chain links TRBV5-1 with TRBJ1-2; 7 bases match TRBD1. CDR1 and CDR2 from the germline V gene are SGHRS and YFSETQ. V dropped 2 bases and J dropped 4; count of bases not matched to a gene: 5. The CDR3 contains 14 residues. CDR3 amino acids: CASSFSGGSYGYTF. DNA for the CDR3: TGCGCCAGCAGCTTCTCAGGGGGGAGCTATGGCTACACCTTC.

The chain joins TRBV5-1 to TRBJ2-3; D is perhaps TRBD2 (5 bases). CDR3 length: 15 residues. CDR1 is SGHRS and CDR2 is YFSETQ in the germline V gene. Trimming stripped 6 bases from V and 1 base from J, with 15 bases between. The CDR3, as DNA: TGCGCCAGCACCCTAGCAGGTGGTGGCACAGATACGCAGTATTTT. Protein product: CASTLAGGGTDTQYF.

The chain is built from TRBV7-3 and TRBJ2-1; 9 positions agree with TRBD1. Trimming removed 4 bases from V and 2 bases from J; junction bases left unmatched: 3. The CDR3 length is 15 residues. The germline CDR1 and CDR2 sequences are SGHTA and FQGTGA. The CDR3 region is CASSSGTGPYNEQFF. The CDR3 DNA sequence: TGTGCCAGCAGCTCTGGGACAGGGCCCTACAATGAGCAGTTCTTC.

The rearrangement joins TRBV28 to TRBJ2-1; 7 bases line up with TRBD2. The CDR3 extends over 13 amino acids. J gave up 6 bases and V 2 bases, and 1 base lay outside the gene matches. Germline V CDR1 and CDR2: MDHEN, SYDVKM. Written as DNA, the CDR3 is TGTGCCAGCAGTTTAAAGCGGGGCAATGAGCAGTTCTTC. It translates to CASSLKRGNEQFF.

The chain employs TRBV27 and TRBJ2-7; weak D call: TRBD1 (6 bases). The V and J ends lost 3 bases and 6 bases respectively, with 9 bases between them. The CDR3 has 12 residues. From germline, CDR1 is MNHEY and CDR2 SMNVEV (reference sequence). The CDR3 reads CASSFRGSEQYF. As DNA, the CDR3 is TGTGCCAGCAGTTTTAGGGGGTCCGAGCAGTACTTC.

This rearrangement joins TRBV28 to TRBJ1-6; D is unclear. CDR3 length: 12 residues. The V gene's germline CDR1 is MDHEN and CDR2 SYDVKM. V was cut by 3 bases and J by 12 bases, with 9 bases left in between. The CDR3 reads CASSLEGGPLHF. Here the CDR3 DNA reads TGTGCCAGCAGTTTGGAGGGAGGACCCCTCCACTTT.

The CDR3 DNA sequence: TGCGCCAGCAGCTTAGTGGGGCCTAATGAAAAACTGTTTTTT. The encoded protein is CASSLVGPNEKLFF. The V gene is TRBV5-1, the J gene TRBJ1-4; a possible D gene is TRBD1 (5 bases). The CDR3 length is 14 residues. V shed 2 bases and J shed 3 bases, with 8 bases lying between them. The germline V gene encodes CDR1 SGHRS and CDR2 YFSETQ. Drawing the rest from reference TRBV5-1 and TRBJ1-4, the complete variable domain is KAGVTQTPRYLIKTRGQQVTLSCSPISGHRSVSWYQQTPGQGLQFLFEYFSETQRNKGNFPGRFSGRQFSNSRSEMNVSTLELGDSALYLCASSLVGPNEKLFFGSGTQLSVL.

The rearrangement joins TRBV29-1 to TRBJ1-1, with a tentative D call TRBD1 (5 bases). CDR3 length: 14 amino acids. V was clipped by 5 bases and J by 2 bases, with 15 bases between them. Germline V CDR1 and CDR2: SQVTM, ANQGSEA. CDR3 in DNA: TGCAGCGTTTCGGAGGGGAACTCCAACACTGAAGCTTTCTTT. Protein sequence: CSVSEGNSNTEAFF.

The CDR3 is CASSLLGGEQFF. Here the CDR3 DNA reads TGTGCCAGCAGTTTGTTAGGGGGTGAGCAGTTCTTC. V is TRBV28 and J is TRBJ2-1; D is possibly TRBD1 (6 bases). CDR3 size: 12 residues. V dropped 3 bases and J dropped 9 bases, with 9 bases sitting between them. CDR1 is MDHEN and CDR2 is SYDVKM in the germline V gene.

J is TRBJ2-7 and V is TRBV6-5; D possibly corresponds to TRBD1 (5 bases). Germline CDR1 reads MNHEY; CDR2 reads SVGAGI. The CDR3 has 14 amino acids. V lost 2 bases, J lost 0 bases, and 8 bases lay in between. The CDR3 nucleotides are TGTGCCAGCAGTTACCAACAGGACTCCTACGAGCAGTACTTC. Translating it yields CASSYQQDSYEQYF.

V usage is TRBV25-1 and J usage is TRBJ2-1; 9 positions match TRBD1. Germline CDR1 and CDR2: MGHDK and SYGVNS. CDR3 length: 13 amino acids. With V trimmed by 6 bases and J by 9 bases, 6 bases remained unmatched. The CDR3 reads CASRPGQGPEQFF. For the CDR3, the DNA is TGTGCCAGCAGACCGGGACAGGGACCTGAGCAGTTCTTC.

The chain carries TRBV19 and TRBJ2-7, with 7 bases identical to TRBD1. The length of the CDR3 is 13 residues. Per the germline V gene, CDR1 is LNHDA and CDR2 is SQIVND (reference sequence). The V and J ends lost 6 bases and 4 bases, in that order; junction bases with no gene match: 6. In DNA, the CDR3 is TGTGCCAGTAGAAAGGGGGCAAGGTACGAGCAGTACTTC. Protein sequence: CASRKGARYEQYF. The full variable domain, its missing parts supplied by reference TRBV19 and TRBJ2-7, is DGGITQSPKYLFRKEGQNVTLSCEQNLNHDAMYWYRQDPGQGLRLIYYSQIVNDFQKGDIAEGYSVSREKKESFPLTVTSAQKNPTAFYLCASRKGARYEQYFGPGTRLTVT.

The chain recombines TRBV18 with TRBJ1-5; D perhaps matches TRBD1 (5 bases). V was clipped by 3 bases and J by 6 bases, with 12 bases between them. From germline, CDR1 is KGHSH and CDR2 LQKENI. This CDR3 is 14 amino acids long. The CDR3 nucleotides read TGTGCCAGCTCACCTCAGGGTATTGGTCAGCCCCAGCATTTT. Translation: CASSPQGIGQPQHF.

The chain is built from TRBV25-1 and TRBJ2-1, with D possibly TRBD1 on 5 matching bases. Germline values: CDR1 MGHDK, CDR2 SYGVNS. V dropped 4 bases and J dropped 12 bases, with 13 bases sitting between them. The CDR3 runs to 12 residues. Written as DNA, the CDR3 is TGTGCCAGCAGTGTTGGGGCGGTTGGGCAGTTCTTC. This encodes CASSVGAVGQFF. Based on the CDR3 plus reference TRBV25-1 and TRBJ2-1, the full variable domain is EADIYQTPRYLVIGTGKKITLECSQTMGHDKMYWYQQDPGMELHLIHYSYGVNSTEKGDLSSESTVSRIRTEHFPLTLESARPSHTSQYLCASSVGAVGQFFGPGTRLTVL.

The chain is built from TRBV21-1 and TRBJ1-2; the DNA was not compared with TRBD1, the D call given in the table. TRBV21-1 is labeled a pseudogene. CDR3 length equals 15 residues. The CDR3 nucleotides are TGTGCCAGCAGCAAGCGGGACAGGGAGCCCTATGGCTACACCTTC. Encoded protein: CASSKRDREPYGYTF.

This clone has a single count. The rearrangement joins TRBV30 to TRBJ1-1, with D possibly being TRBD1 (5 bases). Looked up from germline, CDR1 is GTSNPN and CDR2 is SVGIG (reference sequence). This CDR3 has 14 amino acids. The V end was cut by 3 bases, the J end by 1 base, with 12 bases between. The CDR3: CAWSWGGTNTEAFF. In nucleotides, the CDR3 is TGTGCCTGGAGCTGGGGGGGGACGAACACTGAAGCTTTCTTT.

The chain recombines TRBV7-2 with TRBJ2-1; TRBD2 is a possible D gene (6 bases). CDR1 is SGHTA and CDR2 is FQGNSA in the germline V gene. V lost 1 base and J 8 bases, leaving 15 bases between the germline ends. The CDR3 loop spans 15 amino acids. This chain's CDR3 is CASSLVRGLGDEQFF. The CDR3 nucleotides are TGTGCCAGCAGCTTAGTGAGGGGACTGGGCGATGAGCAGTTCTTC. Drawing the rest from reference TRBV7-2 and TRBJ2-1, the complete variable domain is GAGVSQSPSNKVTEKGKDVELRCDPISGHTALYWYRQSLGQGLEFLIYFQGNSAPDKSGLPSDRFSAERTGGSVSTLTIQRTQQEDSAVYLCASSLVRGLGDEQFFGPGTRLTVL.

This clone has only one observation. The chain combines TRBV5-1 with TRBJ1-5; tentatively, D is TRBD1 (6 bases). The germline CDR1 and CDR2 sequences are SGHRS and YFSETQ. V lost 0 bases to trimming and J lost 6 bases, with 13 bases between them. The CDR3 runs to 15 residues. As DNA, the CDR3 is TGCGCCAGCAGCTTGGGTTCGGGGGGCTTTCAGCCCCAGCATTTT. Translating gives CASSLGSGGFQPQHF.

The chain joins TRBV5-1 to TRBJ1-3; 7 nucleotides match TRBD1. The CDR3 runs to 15 residues. V lost 3 bases, J lost 0 bases, and 3 bases stayed unmatched. Germline CDR1 and CDR2: SGHRS and YFSETQ. CDR3 nucleotides: TGCGCCAGCAGCTCGGGACAGAGCTCTGGAAACACCATATATTTT. Protein sequence: CASSSGQSSGNTIYF.

This chain connects TRBV7-2 to TRBJ1-1; 7 bases are a match to TRBD1. V trimming: 4 bases; J trimming: 8 bases; junction bases outside the gene matches: 7. Germline loops: CDR1 SGHTA, CDR2 FQGNSA. The CDR3 has 13 amino acids. The chain's CDR3 is CASSSRQGGEAFF. In DNA form, the CDR3 reads TGTGCCAGCAGCTCTCGACAGGGTGGAGAAGCTTTCTTT.

This sequence joins TRBV6-6 and TRBJ2-1; 7 nucleotides match TRBD1. Germline assignment: CDR1 MNHNY and CDR2 SVGAGI (reference sequence). The J segment lost 3 bases and the V segment lost 6 bases, leaving 11 bases of the junction unmatched. CDR3 length: 16 amino acids. DNA of the CDR3: TGTGCCAGCAGACCCAGAACAGGGGTAATCTACAATGAGCAGTTCTTC. Its translation is CASRPRTGVIYNEQFF.

The chain combines TRBV19 with TRBJ1-2; 12 bases are a match to TRBD1. V was pared by 4 bases and J by 5 bases, with 8 bases of the junction left unmatched. CDR3 size: 16 residues. Germline V gene lookup returns CDR1 LNHDA and CDR2 SQIVND (reference sequence). The CDR3 DNA sequence: TGTGCCAGTAGTAACCCCGGGACAGGGGGCCGGTATGGCTACACCTTC. This gives the protein CASSNPGTGGRYGYTF.

The gene calls are TRBV10-1 and TRBJ2-7; perhaps TRBD1 as D (6 bases). Between the trimmed V and J ends, which lost 8 bases and 1 base, there was a span of 21 bases. Germline V gene lookup returns CDR1 WNHNN and CDR2 SYGVQD (reference sequence). The CDR3 consists of 16 residues. The CDR3 loop is CASRATGTLTSYEQYF. The CDR3 DNA reads as TGCGCCAGCCGTGCCACCGGGACACTAACTTCCTACGAGCAGTACTTC.